This TCR beta chain originates from a study of T cells in Graves' hyperthyroidism and ophthalmopathy. RNA transcripts served as the template for amplifying TCR beta CDR3 regions. Initially, a first-round RT-PCR of the TCR CDR3 employed the HTBI primer set. One entry per CDR3 protein results from TCRdb running MiXCR on the multiplex PCR reads. The profile covers approximately 700,000 distinct CDR3 sequences, with about 15% appearing a single time and around 7.7% taken by the ten largest. The V gene end was trimmed by 8 bases and the J gene end by 4 bases; junction bases not matched to a gene: 3. Germline lookup yields CDR1 MNHNS and CDR2 SASEGT. The CDR3 extends over 13 amino acids. This clonotype was counted many times. It was 8 to 10 ml of fresh peripheral blood that supplied the PBMCs.

The clonotype originates from a man between 18 and 29 years old with Graves' hyperthyroidism. The chain carries TRBV6-1 and TRBJ2-1; 9 bases fit TRBD2. The source material was blood. In DNA, the CDR3 is TGTGCCAGCGCTAGCGGGACTTACAATGAGCAGTTCTTC. Translating gives CASASGTYNEQFF.